These T cell receptor beta chains were read from a single sample in a study of blood T cells in healthy people across ages. TCRdb itself ran the 5' RACE reads through MiXCR, one entry per CDR3 protein. The sample yields 780,000 or so distinct CDR3 sequences, about 53% seen once. Sequences were obtained from blood. The receptors come from a man aged 80 or over in good health. CDR3s leave out the opening cysteine and the closing phenylalanine or tryptophan. Fields, in order: V gene, J gene, CDR3 protein.

V: TRBV11-2; J: TRBJ2-1; CDR3: ASSPETRREQF
V: TRBV12-3/TRBV12-4; J: TRBJ2-2; CDR3: ASSRRPSGTNTGELF
V: TRBV7-2; J: -; CDR3: ASSFSGNYEQY
V: TRBV29-1; J: TRBJ2-5; CDR3: SVDKILEAQY
V: TRBV7-9; J: TRBJ1-6; CDR3: ASSSRPGGTPLH
V: TRBV29-1; J: TRBJ1-1; CDR3: SVLGVTEAF
V: TRBV12-3/TRBV12-4; J: TRBJ1-1; CDR3: ASSLTRETEAF
V: TRBV24-1; J: TRBJ2-7; CDR3: ATSPSTAGVYEQY
V: TRBV5-1; J: TRBJ2-7; CDR3: ASSASTYEQY
V: TRBV18; J: TRBJ2-3; CDR3: ASSPPAGVTDTQY
V: TRBV11-2; J: TRBJ2-3; CDR3: ASSSRRYAY
V: TRBV12-3/TRBV12-4; J: TRBJ2-3; CDR3: ARGGQGATETPRYAY
V: TRBV3-1; J: TRBJ1-6; CDR3: ASSFGQRNSPLH
V: TRBV2; J: -; CDR3: ASSDVLAGVEQY
V: TRBV7-9; J: TRBJ2-7; CDR3: ASTQASSLAGGYEQY
V: TRBV20-1; J: TRBJ1-2; CDR3: SAREPGRDYGYT
V: TRBV12-3/TRBV12-4; J: TRBJ2-3; CDR3: ATRLAGEHTDTQY
V: TRBV6-2/TRBV6-3; J: TRBJ2-1; CDR3: ASSIRLQAIIEQF
V: TRBV27; J: TRBJ1-2; CDR3: ASSSTGYRGGYT
V: TRBV7-2; J: TRBJ1-1; CDR3: ASSLERAGNTEAF
V: TRBV27; J: TRBJ2-3; CDR3: ASSLRSPNTQY
V: TRBV7-2; J: TRBJ2-1; CDR3: ASSSGTSRSSYNEQF
V: TRBV5-6; J: -; CDR3: ASSLGAGGMRETQY
V: TRBV19; J: TRBJ2-1; CDR3: ASSPRTSGRENEQF
V: TRBV28; J: -; CDR3: AGRPMSGSGNEQF
V: TRBV7-2; J: TRBJ1-1; CDR3: ASSRARENTEAF
V: TRBV6-5; J: TRBJ2-7; CDR3: ASSYHARTGSSYEQY
V: TRBV5-1; J: TRBJ1-4; CDR3: ASGPRGYRNEKLF
V: TRBV20-1; J: TRBJ1-1; CDR3: SAYNAAGNTEAF
V: TRBV20-1; J: TRBJ2-5; CDR3: SAVKPGLSFQETQY
V: TRBV9; J: TRBJ2-2; CDR3: ASSVVSSGNAGELF
V: TRBV20-1; J: TRBJ2-7; CDR3: SAPGTTNEQY
V: TRBV9; J: TRBJ2-6; CDR3: ASSPHRDSGANVLT
V: TRBV13; J: TRBJ2-5; CDR3: ASSLARGTDQETQY
V: TRBV29-1; J: TRBJ2-2; CDR3: SVELGIAGITGELF
V: TRBV4-1; J: TRBJ1-5; CDR3: ASSQEGHPSNQPQH
V: TRBV6-6; J: TRBJ2-3; CDR3: ASSYSKGGGITDTQY
V: TRBV6-5; J: -; CDR3: ASSYQVSSEQY
V: TRBV20-1; J: TRBJ2-7; CDR3: SASGGTSVGEQY
V: TRBV5-8; J: TRBJ2-1; CDR3: ASTTPGSATYNEQF
V: TRBV20-1; J: TRBJ2-4; CDR3: SAHRTSAQY
V: TRBV7-6; J: TRBJ2-3; CDR3: ASSPLLSGDGYAY
V: TRBV3-1; J: TRBJ2-7; CDR3: ASSPGTDEQY
V: TRBV6-1; J: TRBJ1-2; CDR3: ASSEQGNYGYT
V: TRBV29-1; J: TRBJ2-3; CDR3: SVGHVSTDTQY
V: TRBV20-1; J: TRBJ2-3; CDR3: SAKRLAGNTDTQY
V: TRBV5-1; J: TRBJ2-1; CDR3: ASSPGQNSYNEQF
V: TRBV6-1; J: TRBJ2-6; CDR3: ATAFVGSGANVLT
V: TRBV20-1; J: TRBJ2-7; CDR3: SARAGQVPYEQY
V: TRBV7-9; J: TRBJ1-1; CDR3: ASSPQGETEAF
V: TRBV2; J: TRBJ2-3; CDR3: ASRRQKTAQY
V: TRBV7-2; J: TRBJ2-1; CDR3: ASSPSRTGLWF
V: TRBV7-2; J: TRBJ1-6; CDR3: ASSPPLTSPLH
V: TRBV5-1; J: TRBJ2-1; CDR3: ASSLARAGLGYNEQF
V: TRBV20-1; J: TRBJ1-5; CDR3: SAGGRDRGNQPQH